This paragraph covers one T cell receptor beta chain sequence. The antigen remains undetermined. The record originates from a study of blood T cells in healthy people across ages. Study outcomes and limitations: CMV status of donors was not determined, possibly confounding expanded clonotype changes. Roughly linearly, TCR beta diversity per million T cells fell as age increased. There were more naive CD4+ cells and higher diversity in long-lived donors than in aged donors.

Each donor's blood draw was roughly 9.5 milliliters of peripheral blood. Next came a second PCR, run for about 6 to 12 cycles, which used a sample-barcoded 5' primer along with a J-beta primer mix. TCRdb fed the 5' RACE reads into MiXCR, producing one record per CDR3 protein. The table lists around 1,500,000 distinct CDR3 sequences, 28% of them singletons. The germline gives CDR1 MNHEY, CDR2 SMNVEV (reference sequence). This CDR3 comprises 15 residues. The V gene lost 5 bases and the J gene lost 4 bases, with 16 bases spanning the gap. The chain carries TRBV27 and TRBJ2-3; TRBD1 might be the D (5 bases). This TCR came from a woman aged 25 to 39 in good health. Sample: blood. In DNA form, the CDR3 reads TGTGCCAGCAGTCCCCGGGTAGGGGAACCAGATACGCAGTATTTT. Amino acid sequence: CASSPRVGEPDTQYF.